What follows are 9 T cell receptor beta chains derived from one specimen sequenced in a study of cytomegalovirus exposure and HLA in healthy donors. The PCR had 60 Vbeta and 13 Jbeta primers. Measured with immunoSEQ multiplex PCR; TCRdb has only the in-frame clones, and not every one. Of 110,000 to 150,000 clones listed, around 82% are singletons. Sequencing used PBMCs. These receptors were collected from a man younger than 35 in good health and CMV-seropositive.

The V call is TRBV5-4, the J call TRBJ2-5, with a possible D match to TRBD1 (7 bases). The CDR3 contains 17 residues. The V gene's germline CDR1 is SGHNT and CDR2 YYREEE (reference sequence). The germline V and J ends were trimmed by 1 base and 2 bases, with 18 bases remaining between them. DNA for the CDR3: TGTGCCAGCAGCTTGAAGCGAATGGCAGGGGGGCAAGAGACCCAGTACTTC. Translation: CASSLKRMAGGQETQYF.

This clone was seen only once. This rearrangement joins TRBV5-1 to TRBJ2-3; 10 positions agree with TRBD2. Germline trimming cut 0 bases from V and 2 bases from J; bases unmatched to any gene: 12. This CDR3 is built from 19 residues. CDR1 is SGHRS and CDR2 is YFSETQ in the germline V gene. This chain's CDR3 is CASSLAALAGGGTTDTQYF. As DNA, the CDR3 is TGCGCCAGCAGCTTGGCTGCATTAGCGGGAGGAGGTACCACAGATACGCAGTATTTT. Supplemented by reference TRBV5-1 and TRBJ2-3, the full variable domain reads KAGVTQTPRYLIKTRGQQVTLSCSPISGHRSVSWYQQTPGQGLQFLFEYFSETQRNKGNFPGRFSGRQFSNSRSEMNVSTLELGDSALYLCASSLAALAGGGTTDTQYFGPGTRLTVL.

This clone has just a few counts. This chain links TRBV19 with TRBJ1-1; D is undetermined. The CDR3 spans 12 residues. The germline V gene encodes CDR1 LNHDA and CDR2 SQIVND (reference sequence). V lost 8 bases and J lost 2, with 9 bases in between. The CDR3 sequence: CASSNINTEAFF. In DNA, the CDR3 is TGTGCCAGTTCTAATATTAACACTGAAGCTTTCTTT.

The chain couples TRBV28 to TRBJ1-6, with unresolved D. The germline V gene encodes CDR1 MDHEN and CDR2 SYDVKM. The V end was cut by 3 bases, the J end by 5 bases, with 11 bases between. The CDR3 runs 15 residues. CDR3 DNA: TGTGCCAGCAGTTTTCGTAGCTTCGATAATTCACCCCTCCACTTT. Translating it yields CASSFRSFDNSPLHF.

V and J are TRBV5-1 and TRBJ1-1, with 8 bases aligning to TRBD1. Germline assignment: CDR1 SGHRS and CDR2 YFSETQ. V shed 4 bases and J 1 base; nucleotides not matched to a gene: 6. The CDR3 contains 15 residues. This chain's CDR3 is CASSATTGANTEAFF. CDR3 nucleotides: TGCGCCAGCAGCGCAACGACAGGGGCGAACACTGAAGCTTTCTTT.

This clone has just one count. This rearrangement joins TRBV5-1 to TRBJ2-3; TRBD2 might be the D (7 bases). In germline, CDR1 is SGHRS, CDR2 YFSETQ. The V and J ends lost 4 bases and 5 bases respectively, with 20 bases between them. The CDR3 sequence is 16 residues long. CDR3 DNA sequence: TGCGCCAGCAGCCCCCTTGGGGGGGCCCAGCGAGATACGCAGTATTTT. This gives the protein CASSPLGGAQRDTQYF.

The J gene is TRBJ2-3, the V gene TRBV6-1, with 10 bases matching TRBD1. Germline V gene sequence: CDR1 MNHNS, CDR2 SASEGT. The CDR3 length is 16 residues. J was trimmed by 3 bases and V by 4 bases; bases with no gene match: 7. The CDR3, as DNA: TGTGCCAGCAGTGCGACAGGGGGCGCGAGGACAGATACGCAGTATTTT. It specifies CASSATGGARTDTQYF.

V is TRBV5-1 and J is TRBJ2-4; 7 bases agree with TRBD1. V lost 4 bases to trimming and J lost 0 bases; unmatched junction nucleotides: 7. CDR1 and CDR2 from the germline V gene are SGHRS and YFSETQ. The CDR3 is 16 amino acids. Here the CDR3 reads CASSPGTELAKNIQYF. The CDR3 DNA sequence: TGCGCCAGCAGCCCCGGGACAGAACTAGCCAAAAACATTCAGTACTTC.

There are many counts of this clone. The genes are TRBV29-1 and TRBJ2-2; D perhaps matches TRBD1 (5 bases). This CDR3 is 13 amino acids long. The V end lost 7 bases, the J end lost 5 bases, and 14 bases lay between the germline ends. The germline gives CDR1 SQVTM, CDR2 ANQGSEA. The chain's CDR3 is CSAITGLTGELFF. The CDR3 DNA follows: TGCAGCGCAATAACAGGCTTAACCGGGGAGCTGTTTTTT.